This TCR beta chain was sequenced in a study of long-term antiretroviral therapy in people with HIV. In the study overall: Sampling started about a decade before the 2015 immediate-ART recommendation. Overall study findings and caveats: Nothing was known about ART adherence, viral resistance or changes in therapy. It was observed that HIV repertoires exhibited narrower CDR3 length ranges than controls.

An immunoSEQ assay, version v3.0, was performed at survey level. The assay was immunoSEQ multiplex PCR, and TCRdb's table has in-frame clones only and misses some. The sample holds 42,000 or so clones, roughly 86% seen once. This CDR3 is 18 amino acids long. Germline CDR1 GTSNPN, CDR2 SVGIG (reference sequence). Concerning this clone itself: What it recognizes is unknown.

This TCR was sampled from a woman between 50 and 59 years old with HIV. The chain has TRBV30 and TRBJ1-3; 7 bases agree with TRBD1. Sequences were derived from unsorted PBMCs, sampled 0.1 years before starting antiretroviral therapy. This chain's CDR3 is CACYGTASPSLSGNTIYF. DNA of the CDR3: TGTGCATGTTACGGGACAGCCAGTCCCTCTCTCTCTGGAAACACCATATATTTT. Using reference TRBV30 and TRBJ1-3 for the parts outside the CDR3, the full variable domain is SQTIHQWPATLVQPVGSPLSLECTVEGTSNPNLYWYRQAAGRGLQLLFYSVGIGQISSEVPQNLSASRPQDRQFILSSKKLLLSDSGFYLCACYGTASPSLSGNTIYFGEGSWLTVV.